A single TCR beta chain is shown here with its context. No cognate antigen has been identified for it. No base-level quality is on record; no much larger clone is a single base apart. The time point label, read with the paper, signifies: after preoperative PTX-NDP chemotherapy. Before surgery, patients were given paclitaxel-nedaplatin as preoperative chemotherapy. From V the trimming removes 5 bases and from J it removes 13 bases, while the gene matches leave 14 bases of the junction unaccounted for. The CDR3 holds 16 amino acids from the cysteine to the phenylalanine. The entry retains the CDR3 DNA only, 48 bases that are in frame from base 1. The library came from PCR. These reads were obtained on a HiSeq X Ten. High-throughput sequencing was used to characterize TCR repertoires. TCRdb reprocessing: public reads trimmed at Q25 with fastp, clones called with MiXCR, in-frame beta chains kept. Each record represents a unique CDR3 protein, reported with the most common genes and DNA among its rows. The table for this sample lists tens of thousands of distinct CDR3 sequences; around 50% of them were counted only once. The ten largest clones add up to more than 20% of the sample.

The sample is drawn from a study of esophageal squamous cell carcinoma under preoperative chemotherapy (dated by TCRdb to the late 2010s). About the investigation overall: TCR repertoires were profiled in both peripheral blood T cells and tumor-infiltrating lymphocytes. In patients with esophageal squamous cell carcinoma, the study looked at what paclitaxel-nedaplatin chemotherapy did to T-cell receptor repertoires. Several patients with primary esophageal squamous cell carcinoma made up the cohort. Repertoires from samples collected before paclitaxel-nedaplatin therapy were compared with repertoires from samples collected after the therapy.

Paper-wide results and their limitations: After chemotherapy, TCR diversity rose significantly in peripheral T cells, but this increase was not seen in tumor-infiltrating lymphocytes. Post-treatment tumor-infiltrating lymphocytes appeared to be derived in part from peripheral T cells migrating into the tumor, rather than solely from local clonal changes. Paclitaxel-nedaplatin therapy caused immediate and substantial changes in clonotype frequency, and abundant clones were more likely to contract than to amplify. A small cohort was used, with only a few patients with esophageal squamous cell carcinoma being analyzed.

The receptor's source is a human donor with esophageal squamous cell carcinoma. The donor label of this sample is uncertain. This specimen was collected from a patient given preoperative chemotherapy. The sequence links TRBV12-3 or TRBV12-4 to TRBJ2-4, with 13 bases aligning to TRBD2. The DNA sequence is given as TGTGCCAGCAGTACTACTAGCGGGGGGGCCAAAAACACGCAGTACTTC. This is translated as CASSTTSGGAKNTQYF.